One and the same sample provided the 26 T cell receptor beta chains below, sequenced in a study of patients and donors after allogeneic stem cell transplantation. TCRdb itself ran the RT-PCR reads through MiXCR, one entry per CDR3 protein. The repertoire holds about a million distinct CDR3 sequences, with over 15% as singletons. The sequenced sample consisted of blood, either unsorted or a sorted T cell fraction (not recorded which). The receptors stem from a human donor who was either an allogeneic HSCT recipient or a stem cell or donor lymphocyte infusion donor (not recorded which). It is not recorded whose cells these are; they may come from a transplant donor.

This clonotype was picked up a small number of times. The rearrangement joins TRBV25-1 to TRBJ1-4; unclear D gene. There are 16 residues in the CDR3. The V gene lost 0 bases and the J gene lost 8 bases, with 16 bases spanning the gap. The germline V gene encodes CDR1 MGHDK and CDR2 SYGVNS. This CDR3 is CASSEYSRPSGEKLFF. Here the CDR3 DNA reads TGTGCCAGCAGTGAATATAGCCGGCCTTCGGGGGAAAAACTGTTTTTT.

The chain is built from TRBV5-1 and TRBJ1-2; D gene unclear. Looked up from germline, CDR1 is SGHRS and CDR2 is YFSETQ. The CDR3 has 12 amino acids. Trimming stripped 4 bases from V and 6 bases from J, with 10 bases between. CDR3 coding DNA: TGCGCCAGCAGCCGAGACGCCAATGGCTACACCTTC. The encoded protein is CASSRDANGYTF.

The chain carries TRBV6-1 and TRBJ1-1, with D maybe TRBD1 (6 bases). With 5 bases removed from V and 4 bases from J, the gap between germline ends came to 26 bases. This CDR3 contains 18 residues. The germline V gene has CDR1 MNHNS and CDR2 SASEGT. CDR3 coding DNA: TGTGCCAGCAGTCGGGGGACACAGGATGGCTATAGGGGCACTGAAGCTTTCTTT. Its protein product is CASSRGTQDGYRGTEAFF.

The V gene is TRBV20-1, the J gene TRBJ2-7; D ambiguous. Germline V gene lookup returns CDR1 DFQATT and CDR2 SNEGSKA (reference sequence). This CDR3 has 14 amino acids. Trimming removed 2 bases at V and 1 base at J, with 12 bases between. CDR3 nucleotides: TGCAGTGCTAGATCGCGGACCGCATCCTACGAGCAGTACTTC. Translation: CSARSRTASYEQYF.

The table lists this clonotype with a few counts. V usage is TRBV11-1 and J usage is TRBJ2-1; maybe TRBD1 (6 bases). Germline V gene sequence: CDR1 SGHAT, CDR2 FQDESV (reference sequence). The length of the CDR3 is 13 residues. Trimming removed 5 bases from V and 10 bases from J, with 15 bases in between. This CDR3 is CASSRRSGDEQFF. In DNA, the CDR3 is TGTGCCAGCAGCCGGAGGTCAGGGGACGAGCAGTTCTTC.

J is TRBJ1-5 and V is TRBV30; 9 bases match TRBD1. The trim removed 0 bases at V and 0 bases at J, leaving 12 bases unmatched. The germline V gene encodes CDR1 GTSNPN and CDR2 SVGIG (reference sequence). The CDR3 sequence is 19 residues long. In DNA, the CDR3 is TGTGCCTGGAGTGTACGGCCGGGACAGGGAGAACATAGCAATCAGCCCCAGCATTTT. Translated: CAWSVRPGQGEHSNQPQHF. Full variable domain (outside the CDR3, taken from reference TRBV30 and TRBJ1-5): SQTIHQWPATLVQPVGSPLSLECTVEGTSNPNLYWYRQAAGRGLQLLFYSVGIGQISSEVPQNLSASRPQDRQFILSSKKLLLSDSGFYLCAWSVRPGQGEHSNQPQHFGDGTRLSIL.

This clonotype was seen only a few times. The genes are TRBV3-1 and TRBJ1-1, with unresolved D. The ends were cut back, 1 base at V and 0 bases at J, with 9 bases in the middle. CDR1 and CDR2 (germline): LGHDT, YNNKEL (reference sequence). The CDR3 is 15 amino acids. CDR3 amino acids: CASSQVPVMNTEAFF. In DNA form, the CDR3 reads TGTGCCAGCAGCCAAGTTCCTGTGATGAACACTGAAGCTTTCTTT. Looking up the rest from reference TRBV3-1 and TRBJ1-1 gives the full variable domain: DTAVSQTPKYLVTQMGNDKSIKCEQNLGHDTMYWYKQDSKKFLKIMFSYNNKELIINETVPNRFSPKSPDKAHLNLHINSLELGDSAVYFCASSQVPVMNTEAFFGQGTRLTVV.

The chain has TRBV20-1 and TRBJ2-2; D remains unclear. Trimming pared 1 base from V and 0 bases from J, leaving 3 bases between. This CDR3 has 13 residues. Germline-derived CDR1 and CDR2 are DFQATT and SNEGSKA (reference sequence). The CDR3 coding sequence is TGCAGTGCTAGAGCTACGAACACCGGGGAGCTGTTTTTT. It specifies CSARATNTGELFF.

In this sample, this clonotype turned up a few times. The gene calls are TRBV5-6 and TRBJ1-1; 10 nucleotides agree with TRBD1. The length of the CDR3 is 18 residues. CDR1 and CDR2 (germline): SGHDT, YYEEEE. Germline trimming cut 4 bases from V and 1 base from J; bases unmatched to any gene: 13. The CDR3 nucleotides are TGTGCCAGCAGCCCACTTGGGACAGGGGCCCTTGGGAACACTGAAGCTTTCTTT. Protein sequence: CASSPLGTGALGNTEAFF.

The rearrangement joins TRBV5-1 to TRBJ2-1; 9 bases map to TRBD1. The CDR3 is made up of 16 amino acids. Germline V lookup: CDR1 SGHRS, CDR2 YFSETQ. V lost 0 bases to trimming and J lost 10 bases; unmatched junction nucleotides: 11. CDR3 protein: CASSLDDITGGREQFF. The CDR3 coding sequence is TGCGCCAGCAGCTTGGACGATATCACAGGGGGCAGGGAGCAGTTCTTC. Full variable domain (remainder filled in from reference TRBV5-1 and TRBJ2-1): KAGVTQTPRYLIKTRGQQVTLSCSPISGHRSVSWYQQTPGQGLQFLFEYFSETQRNKGNFPGRFSGRQFSNSRSEMNVSTLELGDSALYLCASSLDDITGGREQFFGPGTRLTVL.

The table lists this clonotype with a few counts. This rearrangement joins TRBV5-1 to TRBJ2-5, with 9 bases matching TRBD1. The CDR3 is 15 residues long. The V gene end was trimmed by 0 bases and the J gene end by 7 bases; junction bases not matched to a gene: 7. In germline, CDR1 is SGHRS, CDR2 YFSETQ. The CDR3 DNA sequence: TGCGCCAGCAGCTTGGGGGACAGGGATGTCGTGACCCAGTACTTC. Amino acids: CASSLGDRDVVTQYF.

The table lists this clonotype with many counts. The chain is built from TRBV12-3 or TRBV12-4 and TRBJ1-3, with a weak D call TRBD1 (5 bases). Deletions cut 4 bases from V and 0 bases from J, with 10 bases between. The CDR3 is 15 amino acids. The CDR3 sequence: CASSSGTGSGNTIYF. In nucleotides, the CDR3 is TGTGCCAGCAGTTCGGGGACGGGCTCTGGAAACACCATATATTTT.

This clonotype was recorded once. The CDR3 DNA reads as TGTGCCAGCAGCCCCGGGAGCCCTTGGACTTTCTTT. Its protein product is CASSPGSPWTFF. V usage is TRBV11-3 and J usage is TRBJ1-1; D not resolved. Germline values: CDR1 SGHNT, CDR2 YENEEA. Trimming removed 5 bases from V and 12 bases from J, with 16 bases in between. CDR3 length: 12 amino acids.

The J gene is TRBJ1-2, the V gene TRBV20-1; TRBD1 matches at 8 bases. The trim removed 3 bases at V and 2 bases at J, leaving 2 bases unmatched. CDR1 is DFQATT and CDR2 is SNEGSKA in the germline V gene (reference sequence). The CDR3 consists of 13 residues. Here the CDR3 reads CSARDRENYGYTF. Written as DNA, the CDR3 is TGCAGTGCTAGGGACAGGGAGAACTATGGCTACACCTTC.

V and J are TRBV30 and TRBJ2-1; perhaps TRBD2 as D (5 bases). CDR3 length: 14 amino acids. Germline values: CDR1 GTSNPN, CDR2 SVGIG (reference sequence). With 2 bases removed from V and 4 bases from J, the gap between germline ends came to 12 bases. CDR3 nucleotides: TGTGCCTGGAGTCCGGACTGGGGATACAATGAGCAGTTCTTC. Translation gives CAWSPDWGYNEQFF.

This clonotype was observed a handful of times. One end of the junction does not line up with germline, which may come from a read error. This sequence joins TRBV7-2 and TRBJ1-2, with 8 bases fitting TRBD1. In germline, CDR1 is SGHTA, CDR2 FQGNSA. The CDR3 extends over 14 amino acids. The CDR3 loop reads CASSLGGQVYGYTF. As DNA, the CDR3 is TGTGCCAGCAGTTTAGGGGGACAGGTCTATGGCTACACCTTC. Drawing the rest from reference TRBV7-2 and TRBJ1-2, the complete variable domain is GAGVSQSPSNKVTEKGKDVELRCDPISGHTALYWYRQSLGQGLEFLIYFQGNSAPDKSGLPSDRFSAERTGGSVSTLTIQRTQQEDSAVYLCASSLGGQVYGYTFGSGTRLTVV.

Here the CDR3 DNA reads TGCGCCAGCAGCCAAAAGGCGGACAGGGCCCCAAACATTCAGTACTTC. Translating gives CASSQKADRAPNIQYF. The rearrangement joins TRBV4-1 to TRBJ2-4, with TRBD1 identical over 8 bases. V was clipped by 2 bases and J by 6 bases; unmatched bases: 9. This CDR3 has 16 residues. The germline V gene encodes CDR1 MGHRA and CDR2 YSYEKL.

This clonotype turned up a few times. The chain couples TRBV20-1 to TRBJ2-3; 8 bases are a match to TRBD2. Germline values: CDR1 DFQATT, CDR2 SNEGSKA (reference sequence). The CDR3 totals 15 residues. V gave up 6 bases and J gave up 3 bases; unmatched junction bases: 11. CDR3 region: CSARGERGTTDTQYF. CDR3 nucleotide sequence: TGCAGTGCCCGCGGGGAGCGGGGGACAACAGATACGCAGTATTTT.

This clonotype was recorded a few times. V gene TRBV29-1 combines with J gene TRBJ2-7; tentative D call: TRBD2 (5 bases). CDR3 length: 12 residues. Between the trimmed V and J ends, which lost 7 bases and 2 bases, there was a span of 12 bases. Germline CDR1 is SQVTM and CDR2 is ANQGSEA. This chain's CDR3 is CSGGSFPYEQYF. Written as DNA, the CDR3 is TGCAGCGGAGGGTCCTTCCCCTACGAGCAGTACTTC.

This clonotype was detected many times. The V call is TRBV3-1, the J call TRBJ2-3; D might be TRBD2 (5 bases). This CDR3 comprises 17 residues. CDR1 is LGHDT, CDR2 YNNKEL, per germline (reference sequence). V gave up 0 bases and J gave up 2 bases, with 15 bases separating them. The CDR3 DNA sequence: TGTGCCAGCAGCCAAGAGCCGTCTCCGACTATCACAGATACGCAGTATTTT. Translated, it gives CASSQEPSPTITDTQYF.

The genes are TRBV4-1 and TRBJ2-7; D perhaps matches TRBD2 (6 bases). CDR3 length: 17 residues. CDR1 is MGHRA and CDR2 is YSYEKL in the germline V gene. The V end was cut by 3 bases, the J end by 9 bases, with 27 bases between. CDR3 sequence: CASSQQSLPAGYEGQYF. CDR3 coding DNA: TGCGCCAGCAGCCAGCAGTCCCTGCCGGCGGGGTATGAAGGGCAGTACTTC.

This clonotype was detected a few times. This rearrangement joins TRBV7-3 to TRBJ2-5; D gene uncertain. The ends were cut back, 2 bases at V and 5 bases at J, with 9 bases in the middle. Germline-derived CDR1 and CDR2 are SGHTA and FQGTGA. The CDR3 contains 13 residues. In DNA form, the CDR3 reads TGTGCCAGCAGCTTACTGTCAAAGGAGACCCAGTACTTC. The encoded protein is CASSLLSKETQYF.

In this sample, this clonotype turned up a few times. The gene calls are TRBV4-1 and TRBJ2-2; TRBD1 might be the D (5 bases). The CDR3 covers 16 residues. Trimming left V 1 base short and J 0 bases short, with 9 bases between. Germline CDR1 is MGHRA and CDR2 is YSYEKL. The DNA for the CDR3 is TGCGCCAGCAGCCAAGGGCAGGGATCGAACACCGGGGAGCTGTTTTTT. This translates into CASSQGQGSNTGELFF.

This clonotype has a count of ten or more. CDR3 bases: TGCGCCAGCAGCCAAACGATGACAGGGAACGATGGCTACACCTTC. Its protein product is CASSQTMTGNDGYTF. The chain recombines TRBV4-3 with TRBJ1-2; 7 nucleotides align to TRBD1. The ends lost 2 bases at V and 6 bases at J; junction bases unmatched: 9. The CDR3 extends over 15 amino acids. CDR1 and CDR2 (germline): LGHNA, YSLEER.

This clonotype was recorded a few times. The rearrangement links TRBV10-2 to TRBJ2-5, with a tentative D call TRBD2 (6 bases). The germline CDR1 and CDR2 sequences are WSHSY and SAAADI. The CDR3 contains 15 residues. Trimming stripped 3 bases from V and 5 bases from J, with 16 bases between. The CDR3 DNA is TGCGCCAGCAGTGACCACCGGGGACTGGGGGAGACCCAGTACTTC. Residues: CASSDHRGLGETQYF.

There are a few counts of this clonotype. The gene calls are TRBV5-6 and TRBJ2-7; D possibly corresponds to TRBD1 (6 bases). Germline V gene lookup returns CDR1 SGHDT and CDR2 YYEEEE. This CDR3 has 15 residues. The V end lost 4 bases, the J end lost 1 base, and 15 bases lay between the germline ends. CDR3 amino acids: CASSPRTVRSYEQYF. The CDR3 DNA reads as TGTGCCAGCAGCCCCCGGACAGTGCGTTCCTACGAGCAGTACTTC.